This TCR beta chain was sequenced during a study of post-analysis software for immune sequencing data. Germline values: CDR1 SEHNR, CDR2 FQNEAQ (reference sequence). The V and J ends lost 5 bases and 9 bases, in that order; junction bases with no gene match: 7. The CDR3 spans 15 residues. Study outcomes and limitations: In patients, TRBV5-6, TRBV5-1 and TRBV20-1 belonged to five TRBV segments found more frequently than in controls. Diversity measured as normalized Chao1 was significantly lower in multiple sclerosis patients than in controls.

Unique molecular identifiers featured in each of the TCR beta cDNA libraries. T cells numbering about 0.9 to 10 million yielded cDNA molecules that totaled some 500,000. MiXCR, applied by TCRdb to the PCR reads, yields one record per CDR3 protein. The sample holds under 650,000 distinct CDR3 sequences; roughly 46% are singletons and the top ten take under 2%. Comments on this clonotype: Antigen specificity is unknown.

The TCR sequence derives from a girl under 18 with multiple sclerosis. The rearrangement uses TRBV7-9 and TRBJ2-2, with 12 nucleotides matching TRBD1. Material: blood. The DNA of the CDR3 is TGTGCCAGCAGCCTGGGACAGGGGGCGCCAAGGGAGCTGTTTTTT. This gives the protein CASSLGQGAPRELFF.